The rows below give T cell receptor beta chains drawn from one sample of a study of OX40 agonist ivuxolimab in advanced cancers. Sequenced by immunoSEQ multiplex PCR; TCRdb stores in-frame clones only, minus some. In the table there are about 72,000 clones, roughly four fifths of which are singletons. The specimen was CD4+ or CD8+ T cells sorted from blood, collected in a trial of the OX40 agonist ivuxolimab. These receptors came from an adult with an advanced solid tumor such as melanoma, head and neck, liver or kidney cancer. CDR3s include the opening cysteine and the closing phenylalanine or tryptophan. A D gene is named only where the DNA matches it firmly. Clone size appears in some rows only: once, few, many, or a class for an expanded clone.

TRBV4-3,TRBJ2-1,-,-,CASSQDRNNEQFF,TGCGCCAGCAGCCAAGACAGAAACAATGAGCAGTTCTTC
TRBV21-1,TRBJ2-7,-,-,CASSKRARGGSYEQYF,TGTGCCAGCAGCAAACGCGCCAGGGGTGGCTCCTACGAGCAGTACTTC
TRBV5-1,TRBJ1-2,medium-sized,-,CASSLADLYGYTF,TGCGCCAGCAGCTTGGCAGATTTATATGGCTACACCTTC
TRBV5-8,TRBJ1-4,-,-,CASSPREGTNEKLFF,TGTGCCAGCAGCCCGAGGGAGGGTACTAATGAAAAACTGTTTTTT
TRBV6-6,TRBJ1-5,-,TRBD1,CASRRDRGPAQPQHF,TGTGCCAGCCGACGGGACAGGGGTCCCGCTCAGCCCCAGCATTTT
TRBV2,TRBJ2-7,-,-,CASSPGIYEQYF,TGTGCCAGCAGTCCCGGGATCTACGAGCAGTACTTC
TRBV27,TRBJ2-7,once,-,CASSSPGQRSYEQYF,TGTGCCAGCAGTTCGCCGGGGCAGCGCTCCTACGAGCAGTACTTC
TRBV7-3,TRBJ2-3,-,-,CASSSRQRTDTQYF,TGTGCCAGCAGCTCCCGGCAGCGCACAGATACGCAGTATTTT
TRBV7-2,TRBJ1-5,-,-,CASSLVGQSNQPQHF,TGTGCCAGCAGCTTAGTCGGGCAGAGCAATCAGCCCCAGCATTTT
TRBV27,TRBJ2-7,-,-,CASTSFARGGGYEQYF,TGTGCCAGCACCTCTTTCGCGCGGGGAGGGGGCTACGAGCAGTACTTC
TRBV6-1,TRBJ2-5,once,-,CASTYGREERETQYF,TGTGCCAGCACTTATGGAAGGGAGGAACGAGAGACCCAGTACTTC
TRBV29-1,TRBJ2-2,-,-,CSGSRVSSGELFF,TGCAGCGGGTCCAGGGTTTCGTCCGGGGAGCTGTTTTTT
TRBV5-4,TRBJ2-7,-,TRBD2,CASSSASGRFSEQYF,TGTGCCAGCAGCTCCGCTAGCGGGAGGTTTTCCGAGCAGTACTTC
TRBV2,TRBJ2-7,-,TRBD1,CASKDWGQSYEQYF,TGTGCCAGCAAAGATTGGGGACAGTCCTACGAGCAGTACTTC
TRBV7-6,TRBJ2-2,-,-,CASSLPGTGHTGELFF,TGTGCCAGCAGCTTACCCGGGACTGGTCACACCGGGGAGCTGTTTTTT
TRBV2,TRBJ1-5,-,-,CASHRDAAQPQHF,TGTGCCAGCCACAGGGACGCCGCTCAGCCCCAGCATTTT
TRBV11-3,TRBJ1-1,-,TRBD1,CASRSDRGLFWEAFF,TGTGCCAGCAGATCGGACAGGGGGCTCTTCTGGGAAGCTTTCTTT
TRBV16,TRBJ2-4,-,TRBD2,CASSQLGLAGENGGNIQYF,TGTGCCAGCAGCCAGTTGGGACTAGCGGGAGAGAACGGAGGGAACATTCAGTACTTC
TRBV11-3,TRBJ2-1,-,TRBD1,CASSLAGQGSYNEQFF,TGTGCCAGCAGCTTAGCTGGACAGGGGTCCTACAATGAGCAGTTCTTC
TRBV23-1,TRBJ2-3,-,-,CASSQSRGGGGSTDTQYF,TGCGCCAGCAGTCAATCCCGAGGGGGTGGGGGTAGCACAGATACGCAGTATTTT
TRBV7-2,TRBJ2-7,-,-,CASSLLLGKHEQYF,TGTGCCAGCAGCTTACTTCTGGGGAAGCACGAGCAGTACTTC
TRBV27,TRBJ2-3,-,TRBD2,CASSLAREGTDTQYF,TGTGCCAGCAGTTTAGCGCGGGAGGGCACAGATACGCAGTATTTT
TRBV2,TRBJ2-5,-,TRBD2,CASSESLAAQETQYF,TGTGCCAGCAGTGAATCGCTAGCGGCACAAGAGACCCAGTACTTC
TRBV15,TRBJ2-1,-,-,CATRAMGNEQFF,TGTGCCACCAGAGCCATGGGGAATGAGCAGTTCTTC
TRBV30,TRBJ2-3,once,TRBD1,CAWSAGQAYTDTQYF,TGTGCCTGGAGTGCAGGACAGGCTTACACAGATACGCAGTATTTT
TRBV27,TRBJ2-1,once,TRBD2,CASSYFYKSGSFYNEQFF,TGTGCCAGCAGCTATTTTTATAAAAGCGGGAGCTTCTACAATGAGCAGTTCTTC
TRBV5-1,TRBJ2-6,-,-,CASSPGGANVLTF,TGCGCCAGCAGCCCCGGGGGGGCCAACGTCCTGACTTTC
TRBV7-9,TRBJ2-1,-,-,CASSLVGQGSYNEQFF,TGTGCCAGCAGCTTAGTGGGGCAGGGCTCCTACAATGAGCAGTTCTTC
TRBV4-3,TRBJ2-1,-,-,CASSQAAQVYNEQFF,TGCGCCAGCAGCCAAGCGGCCCAAGTCTACAATGAGCAGTTCTTC
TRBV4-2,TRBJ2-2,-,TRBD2,CASSQDRLTSGSGAGELFF,TGTGCCAGCAGCCAAGATAGGCTGACTAGCGGGAGTGGGGCCGGGGAGCTGTTTTTT
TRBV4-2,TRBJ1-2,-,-,CASSQNSAINYGYTF,TGTGCCAGCAGCCAGAATTCTGCGATAAACTATGGCTACACCTTC
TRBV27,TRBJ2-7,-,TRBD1,CASSPLVTGESYEQYF,TGTGCCAGCAGTCCTCTTGTAACAGGGGAGTCCTACGAGCAGTACTTC
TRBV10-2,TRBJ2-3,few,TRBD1,CATTGTAPENTDTQYF,TGCGCCACTACCGGGACAGCTCCCGAAAACACAGATACGCAGTATTTT
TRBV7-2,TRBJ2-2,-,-,CASSFSILSGELFF,TGTGCCAGCAGCTTTAGCATATTATCCGGGGAGCTGTTTTTT
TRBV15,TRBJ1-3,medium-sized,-,CATADSRARKTGNTIYF,TGTGCCACCGCAGATTCCAGAGCCAGGAAAACTGGAAACACCATATATTTT
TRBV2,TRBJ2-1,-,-,CASKVSGVGKNEQFF,TGTGCCAGCAAGGTATCGGGAGTCGGGAAAAATGAGCAGTTCTTC
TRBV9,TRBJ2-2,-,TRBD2,CASSVSSGTNTGELFF,TGTGCCAGCAGCGTATCTAGCGGGACGAACACCGGGGAGCTGTTTTTT
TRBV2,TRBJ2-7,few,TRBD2,CASSGLAGGFSYEQYF,TGTGCCAGCAGCGGGCTAGCGGGGGGGTTCTCCTACGAGCAGTACTTC
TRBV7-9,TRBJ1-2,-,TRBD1,CASSLEQGTNYGYTF,TGTGCCAGCAGCTTAGAACAGGGGACTAACTATGGCTACACCTTC
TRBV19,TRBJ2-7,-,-,CASSHAYEQYF,TGTGCCAGTAGTCACGCCTACGAGCAGTACTTC
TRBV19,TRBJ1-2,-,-,CASRRGRENRDGYTF,TGTGCCAGTAGGAGGGGAAGGGAAAACAGGGATGGCTACACCTTC
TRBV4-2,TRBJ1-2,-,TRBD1,CASTPGGTANYGYTF,TGTGCCAGCACCCCAGGGGGGACAGCTAACTATGGCTACACCTTC
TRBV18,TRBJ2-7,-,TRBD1,CASSPLGTGNEQYF,TGTGCCAGCTCACCCCTAGGGACAGGGAACGAGCAGTACTTC
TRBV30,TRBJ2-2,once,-,CAWSESGNTGELFF,TGTGCCTGGAGTGAATCCGGGAACACCGGGGAGCTGTTTTTT
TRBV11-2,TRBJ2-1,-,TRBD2,CASSFSSGRRDEQFF,TGTGCCAGCAGCTTCTCTAGCGGGAGGAGGGATGAGCAGTTCTTC
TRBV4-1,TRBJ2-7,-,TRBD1,CASRHTGQGSYEQYF,TGCGCCAGCAGGCATACGGGACAGGGCTCCTACGAGCAGTACTTC
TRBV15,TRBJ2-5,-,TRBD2,CATSPRTSGSKETQYF,TGTGCCACCAGCCCACGGACTAGCGGCTCAAAAGAGACCCAGTACTTC
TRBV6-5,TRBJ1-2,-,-,CASSPGGTAKGYTF,TGTGCCAGCAGCCCCGGGGGTACCGCGAAGGGCTACACCTTC
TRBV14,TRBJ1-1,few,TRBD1,CASSLNRGTEAFF,TGTGCCAGCAGCCTTAACAGGGGCACTGAAGCTTTCTTT
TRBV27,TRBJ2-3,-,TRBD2,CASSFLGLADTQYF,TGTGCCAGCAGTTTTTTGGGACTAGCGGATACGCAGTATTTT
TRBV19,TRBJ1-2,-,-,CASRAGDASYGYTF,TGTGCCAGTAGAGCAGGAGATGCAAGCTATGGCTACACCTTC
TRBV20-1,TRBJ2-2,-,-,CSASRTGELFF,TGCAGTGCCTCACGCACCGGGGAGCTGTTTTTT
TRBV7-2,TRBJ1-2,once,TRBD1,CASSANRGAYYGYTF,TGTGCCAGCAGCGCAAACAGGGGCGCCTACTATGGCTACACCTTC
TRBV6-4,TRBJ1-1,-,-,CASSDGRNTEAFF,TGTGCCAGCAGTGACGGAAGAAACACTGAAGCTTTCTTT
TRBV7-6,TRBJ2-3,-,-,CASSSRVRGQDTQYF,TGTGCCAGCAGCTCTAGAGTCCGGGGGCAGGATACGCAGTATTTT
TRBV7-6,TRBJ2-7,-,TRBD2,CASSLGGEPEQYF,TGTGCCAGCAGCTTGGGAGGGGAGCCGGAGCAGTACTTC
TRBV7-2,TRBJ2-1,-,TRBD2,CASSRRLAGNNEQFF,TGTGCCAGCAGCCGACGACTAGCGGGAAACAATGAGCAGTTCTTC